What follows is one T cell receptor (beta chain) and its context. The antigen remains undetermined. Produced via immunoSEQ multiplex PCR; TCRdb's table is partial and in-frame only. Among more than 25,000 clones listed, over 80% were seen once. This sample is drawn from a study of vaccination effects on CD4 cells after COVID-19. Across the study: Relative to the second dose, post-vaccine samples were obtained a median of 72 days later.

Study-wide results and caveats: Substantial clonal contraction characterized both infection- and vaccine-induced clones late after vaccination.

The CDR3 covers 15 residues. Germline loops: CDR1 SGHVS, CDR2 FQNEAQ. Trimming pared 1 base from V and 3 bases from J, leaving 13 bases between. ViraFEST expansion of antigen-specific CD4+ T cells with viral peptide pools preceded sequencing. A 10-day culture period preceded the isolation of CD4+ T cells. Two doses of either BNT162b2 or mRNA-1273 were given to each participant. The sample here was CD4+ T cells from PBMCs cultured with SARS-CoV-2 spike peptides, taken after COVID-19 vaccination. The source is a human donor who received a COVID-19 vaccine. Some clones in this sample may be carry-over from other donors' samples. The chain uses TRBV7-8 and TRBJ2-7; the D gene is possibly TRBD1 (6 bases). The CDR3 DNA reads as TGTGCCAGCAGCTTAGAATATGGCAGGGGCTACGAGCAGTACGTC. This gives the protein CASSLEYGRGYEQYV.